These 9 T cell receptor beta chains were sequenced from one sample in a study of regulatory T cells in long-lasting Graves disease. As for time point: persistent/refractory GD, antithyroid drugs over 5 years with positive TRAb. PBMC-extracted RNA yielded the TCR library. Libraries of TCR beta came from iRepertoire HTBI primers plus Arm-PCR of CDR3 regions. MiXCR, run by TCRdb on the multiplex PCR reads, gives a single entry per CDR3 protein. The sample holds fewer than 450,000 distinct CDR3 sequences; about a quarter are singletons and the top ten take approximately 25%. This specimen consisted of peripheral blood mononuclear cells (PBMCs), obtained when the disease was refractory, from a patient treated with antithyroid drugs. These receptor sequences come from a female donor with Graves disease.

This clonotype occurred many times. The chain employs TRBV20-1 and TRBJ1-1; D unresolved. From germline, CDR1 is DFQATT and CDR2 SNEGSKA (reference sequence). With 1 base removed from V and 11 bases from J, the gap between germline ends came to 14 bases. The CDR3 extends over 12 amino acids. CDR3 in amino acids: CSARAYSPDAFF. The CDR3 nucleotides read TGCAGTGCTAGAGCGTATAGCCCCGACGCTTTCTTT.

J is TRBJ1-3 and V is TRBV25-1; no reliable D call. CDR1 and CDR2 (germline): MGHDK, SYGVNS. V lost 5 bases and J 1 base, leaving 18 bases between the germline ends. This CDR3 has 17 amino acids. CDR3 region: CASSLFGVDVSGNTIYF. The CDR3, as DNA: TGTGCCAGCAGTCTTTTTGGCGTCGACGTTTCTGGAAACACCATATATTTT.

This clonotype was counted at least ten times. For the CDR3, the DNA is TGTGCCAGCAGCACCCTGAGCGGGAGTGGTGACGGGGAGCTGTTTTTT. Translation: CASSTLSGSGDGELFF. V is TRBV2 and J is TRBJ2-2; TRBD2 matches 8 bases. The V segment lost 6 bases and the J segment 7 bases; nucleotides outside the gene matches: 13. Germline values: CDR1 SNHLY, CDR2 FYNNEI. The CDR3 is 16 amino acids.

This clonotype was seen many times. The chain couples TRBV28 to TRBJ1-4; D not certain. The CDR3 spans 17 residues. Germline lookup yields CDR1 MDHEN and CDR2 SYDVKM. V was cut by 4 bases and J by 5 bases, with 20 bases left in between. The CDR3 DNA follows: TGTGCCAGCAGTTCCCCTTTGGAGTCCTACGACAATGAAAAACTGTTTTTT. Translation gives CASSSPLESYDNEKLFF.

This clonotype was counted many times. V and J are TRBV28 and TRBJ1-2, with D hard to call. Per the germline V gene, CDR1 is MDHEN and CDR2 is SYDVKM. V was trimmed by 5 bases and J by 1 base, leaving 11 bases between them. CDR3 length: 14 residues. CDR3 nucleotide sequence: TGTGCCAGCAGTCCGGGTCTTCTTAACTATGGCTACACCTTC. It is translated as CASSPGLLNYGYTF.

The rearrangement links TRBV28 to TRBJ2-7; the D is unclear. The CDR3 sequence is 13 residues long. CDR1 and CDR2 from the germline V gene are MDHEN and SYDVKM. V lost 3 bases to trimming and J lost 6 bases, with 12 bases between them. CDR3: CASSFSRSGEQYF. CDR3 DNA sequence: TGTGCCAGCAGTTTTAGCCGGTCCGGCGAGCAGTACTTC. The full variable domain, completed using reference TRBV28 and TRBJ2-7, is DVKVTQSSRYLVKRTGEKVFLECVQDMDHENMFWYRQDPGLGLRLIYFSYDVKMKEKGDIPEGYSVSREKKERFSLILESASTNQTSMYLCASSFSRSGEQYFGPGTRLTVT.

The V and J genes are TRBV6-2 or TRBV6-3 and TRBJ2-1; 7 nucleotides line up with TRBD2. The V and J ends lost 3 bases and 5 bases, in that order; junction bases with no gene match: 19. The CDR3 length is 19 residues. In germline, CDR1 is MNHEY, CDR2 SVGEGT. The CDR3 region has the DNA TGTGCCAGCAGTTATGGCCACGGGACGGGAGGCCTTGGGGACAATGAGCAGTTCTTC. Translating it yields CASSYGHGTGGLGDNEQFF.

This clonotype showed up just a few times. The CDR3, as DNA: TGCGCCAGCAGCTTGGAGCTAGCGGGGGGCTATCCCTACGAGCAGTACTTC. This codes for CASSLELAGGYPYEQYF. The rearrangement joins TRBV5-1 to TRBJ2-7; TRBD2 matches 11 bases. The germline gives CDR1 SGHRS, CDR2 YFSETQ. The CDR3 is 17 amino acids. V lost 0 bases to trimming and J lost 2 bases; unmatched junction nucleotides: 7.

This clonotype was seen ten or more times. The chain uses TRBV28 and TRBJ2-7, with D perhaps TRBD1 (6 bases). Germline V gene sequence: CDR1 MDHEN, CDR2 SYDVKM. The CDR3 contains 13 residues. With 7 bases removed from V and 6 bases from J, the gap between germline ends came to 16 bases. The CDR3 DNA follows: TGTGCCAGCACCACAGGGAAGGGGTTCGAGCAGTACTTC. This codes for CASTTGKGFEQYF. Looking up the rest from reference TRBV28 and TRBJ2-7 gives the full variable domain: DVKVTQSSRYLVKRTGEKVFLECVQDMDHENMFWYRQDPGLGLRLIYFSYDVKMKEKGDIPEGYSVSREKKERFSLILESASTNQTSMYLCASTTGKGFEQYFGPGTRLTVT.